This TCR beta chain was sequenced during a study of CD4+ T cells in melanoma. Germline loops: CDR1 MNHNY, CDR2 SVGAGI (reference sequence). This CDR3 comprises 13 residues. The V and J ends lost 8 bases and 6 bases, in that order; junction bases with no gene match: 8. The data were produced by immunoSEQ multiplex PCR, yet TCRdb's version contains in-frame clones alone and is incomplete. Here the sample spans about 50,000 clones, roughly 89% being singletons. Regarding the study as a whole: Neoantigen-specific CD4+ T cells in melanoma reportedly had diverse differentiation states. CD8+ T cell, macrophage and B cell function reportedly correlated with neoantigen-specific CD4+ T cells.

Concerning this clone itself: Its antigen remains unknown.

The sequencing sample was made of peripheral blood. V usage is TRBV6-6 and J usage is TRBJ2-5; 8 positions agree with TRBD1. The clonotype comes from a human donor with melanoma. CDR3 sequence reads: CASGPQGAKTQYF. CDR3 bases: TGTGCCAGCGGACCTCAGGGGGCGAAGACCCAGTACTTC.